This T cell receptor beta chain comes out of a study of lymphopenia after photon versus proton radiotherapy. Whole-study results and caveats: Post-nadir diversity loss with photons came from oligoclonal expansion, particularly CD8+ Temra cells.

Repertoires were generated with immunoSEQ multiplex PCR, while TCRdb's copy carries only in-frame clones and drops some. The sample contains 150,000 to 200,000 clones, about nine tenths of which appear only once. Worth noting for this clone: Its antigen remains unknown.

J was trimmed by 0 bases and V by 3 bases; bases with no gene match: 6. In germline, CDR1 is SGHNT, CDR2 YYREEE (reference sequence). The length of the CDR3 is 16 residues. Sequencing used peripheral blood, obtained from a patient treated with photon-based radiotherapy. The receptor comes from a man aged 50-59 years with gastric cancer. The rearrangement uses TRBV5-4 and TRBJ2-3; TRBD2 matches at 8 bases. The CDR3 is CASSSLAGGSTDTQYF. DNA for the CDR3: TGTGCCAGCAGCTCCTTGGCGGGAGGCAGCACAGATACGCAGTATTTT.